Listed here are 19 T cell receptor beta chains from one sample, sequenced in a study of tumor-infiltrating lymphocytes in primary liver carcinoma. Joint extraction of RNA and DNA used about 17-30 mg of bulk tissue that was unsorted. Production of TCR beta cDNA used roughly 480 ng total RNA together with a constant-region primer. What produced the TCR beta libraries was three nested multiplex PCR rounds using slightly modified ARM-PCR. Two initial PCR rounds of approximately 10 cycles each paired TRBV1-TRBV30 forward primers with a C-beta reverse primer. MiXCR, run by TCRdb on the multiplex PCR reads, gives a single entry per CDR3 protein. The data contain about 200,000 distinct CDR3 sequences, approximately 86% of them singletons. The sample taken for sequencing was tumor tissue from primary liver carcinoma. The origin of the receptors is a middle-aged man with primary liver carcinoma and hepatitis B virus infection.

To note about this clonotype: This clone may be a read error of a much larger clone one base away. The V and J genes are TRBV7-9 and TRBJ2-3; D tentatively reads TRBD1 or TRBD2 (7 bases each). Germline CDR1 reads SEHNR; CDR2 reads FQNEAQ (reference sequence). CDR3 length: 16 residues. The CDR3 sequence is CASSFRPTGRADMQYF. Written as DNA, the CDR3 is TGTGCCAGCAGCTTCCGGCCGACAGGGAGGGCAGATATGCAGTATTTT.

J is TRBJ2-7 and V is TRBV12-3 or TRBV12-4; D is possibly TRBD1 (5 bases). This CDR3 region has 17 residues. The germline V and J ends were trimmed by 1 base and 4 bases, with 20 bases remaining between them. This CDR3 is CASSLEWWKGIRYEQYF. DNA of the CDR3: TGTGCCAGCAGTTTAGAATGGTGGAAGGGGATAAGATACGAGCAGTACTTC.

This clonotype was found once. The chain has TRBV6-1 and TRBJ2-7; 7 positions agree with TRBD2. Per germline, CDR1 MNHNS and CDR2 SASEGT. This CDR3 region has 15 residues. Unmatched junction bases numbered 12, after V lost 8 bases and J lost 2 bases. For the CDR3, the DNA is TGTGCCAGCGGGGCAGGACTAGGGCCCCCCTACGAGCAGTACTTC. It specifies CASGAGLGPPYEQYF.

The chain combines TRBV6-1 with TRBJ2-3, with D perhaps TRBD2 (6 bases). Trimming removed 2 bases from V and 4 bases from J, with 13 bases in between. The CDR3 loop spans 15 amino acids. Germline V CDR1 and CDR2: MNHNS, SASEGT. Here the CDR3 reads CASSEPAGGSDTQYF. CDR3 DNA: TGTGCCAGCAGTGAACCAGCAGGAGGGTCAGATACGCAGTATTTT.

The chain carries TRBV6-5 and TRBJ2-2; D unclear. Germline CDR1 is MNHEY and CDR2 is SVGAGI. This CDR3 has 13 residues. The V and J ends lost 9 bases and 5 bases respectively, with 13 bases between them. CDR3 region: CASSRYMTGELFF. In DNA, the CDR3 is TGTGCCAGTTCGCGGTACATGACCGGGGAGCTGTTTTTT.

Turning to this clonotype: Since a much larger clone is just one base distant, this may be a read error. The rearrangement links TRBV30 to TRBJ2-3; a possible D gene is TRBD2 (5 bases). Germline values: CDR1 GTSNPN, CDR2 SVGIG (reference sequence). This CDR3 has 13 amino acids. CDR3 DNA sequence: TGTGTCTGGAGTGTAAATCAGCGGGATACGCAGTATTTT. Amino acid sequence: CVWSVNQRDTQYF.

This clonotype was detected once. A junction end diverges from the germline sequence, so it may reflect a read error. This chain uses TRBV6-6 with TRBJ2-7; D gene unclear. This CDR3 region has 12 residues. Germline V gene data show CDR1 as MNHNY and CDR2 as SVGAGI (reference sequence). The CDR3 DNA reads TGTGCCAGCAGTTTTGGGCCCTACGAGCTGTATTTC. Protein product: CASSFGPYELYF.

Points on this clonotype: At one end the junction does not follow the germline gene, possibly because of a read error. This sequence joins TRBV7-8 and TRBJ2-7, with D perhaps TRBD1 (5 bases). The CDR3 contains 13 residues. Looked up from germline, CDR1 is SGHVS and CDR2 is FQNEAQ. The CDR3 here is CASSWKQDYEQYF. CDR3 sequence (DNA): TGTGCCAGTAGCTGGAAACAGGATTACGAGCAGTACTTC.

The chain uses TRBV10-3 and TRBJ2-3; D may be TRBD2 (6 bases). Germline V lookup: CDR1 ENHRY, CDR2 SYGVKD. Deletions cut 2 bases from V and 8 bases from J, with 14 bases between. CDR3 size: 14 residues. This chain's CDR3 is CAISEPGLEGTQYF. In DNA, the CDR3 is TGTGCCATCAGTGAGCCGGGATTGGAGGGTACGCAGTATTTT.

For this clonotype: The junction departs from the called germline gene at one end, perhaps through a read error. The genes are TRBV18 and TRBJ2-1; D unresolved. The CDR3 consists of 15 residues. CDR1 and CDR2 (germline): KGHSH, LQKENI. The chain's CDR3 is CASSTGSTFDNEQWF. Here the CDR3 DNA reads TGTGCCAGCTCAACGGGTTCGACCTTTGACAATGAGCAGTGGTTC.

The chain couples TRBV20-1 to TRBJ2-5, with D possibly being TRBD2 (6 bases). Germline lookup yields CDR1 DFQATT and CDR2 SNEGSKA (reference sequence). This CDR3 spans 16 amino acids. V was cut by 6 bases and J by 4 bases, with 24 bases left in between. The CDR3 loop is CSAPERAKGFRETQYF. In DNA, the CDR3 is TGCAGTGCGCCAGAGCGGGCGAAAGGTTTCCGAGAGACCCAGTACTTC.

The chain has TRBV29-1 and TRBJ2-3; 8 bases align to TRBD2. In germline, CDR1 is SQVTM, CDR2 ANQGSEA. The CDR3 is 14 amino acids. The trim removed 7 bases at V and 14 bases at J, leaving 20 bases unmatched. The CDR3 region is CSGGGRARTDRRYF. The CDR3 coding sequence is TGCAGCGGCGGGGGGAGGGCTCGCACAGATAGGCGGTATTTT.

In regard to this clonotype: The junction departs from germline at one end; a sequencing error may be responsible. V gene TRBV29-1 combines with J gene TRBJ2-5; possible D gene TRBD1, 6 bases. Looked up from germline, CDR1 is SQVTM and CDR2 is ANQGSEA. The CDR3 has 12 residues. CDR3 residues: CSDMDSGETQYF. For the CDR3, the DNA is TGTAGTGATATGGACAGTGGAGAGACCCAGTACTTC.

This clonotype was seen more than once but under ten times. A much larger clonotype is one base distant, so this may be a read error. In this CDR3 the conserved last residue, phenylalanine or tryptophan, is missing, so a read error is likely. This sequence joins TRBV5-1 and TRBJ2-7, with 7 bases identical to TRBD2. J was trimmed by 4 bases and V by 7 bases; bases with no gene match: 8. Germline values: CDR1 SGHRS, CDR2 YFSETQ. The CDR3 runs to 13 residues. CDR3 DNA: TGCGCCAGCGCCCGCGGGAGTTCTTACGAGCAGTACCTC. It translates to CASARGSSYEQYL.

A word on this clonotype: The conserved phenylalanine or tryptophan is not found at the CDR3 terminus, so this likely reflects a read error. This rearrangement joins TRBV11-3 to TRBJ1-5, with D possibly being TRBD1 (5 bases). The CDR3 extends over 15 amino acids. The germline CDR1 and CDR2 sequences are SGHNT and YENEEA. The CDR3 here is CASSLDLGVAQSQHL. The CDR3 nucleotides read TGTGCCAGTAGCTTAGATCTGGGGGTTGCTCAGTCCCAGCATTTA.

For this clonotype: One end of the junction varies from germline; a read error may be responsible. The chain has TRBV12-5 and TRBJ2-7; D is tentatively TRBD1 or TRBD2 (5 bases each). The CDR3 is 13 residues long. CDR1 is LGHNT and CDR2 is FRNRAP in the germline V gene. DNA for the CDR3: TGTGTCAGTGAGGGGACCTGTTCCTATGAGCAGTACTTC. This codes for CVSEGTCSYEQYF.

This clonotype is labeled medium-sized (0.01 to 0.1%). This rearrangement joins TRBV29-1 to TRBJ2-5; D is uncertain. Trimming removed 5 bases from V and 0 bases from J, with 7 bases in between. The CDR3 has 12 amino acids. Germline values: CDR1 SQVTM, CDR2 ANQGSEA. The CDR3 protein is CSVLENQETQYF. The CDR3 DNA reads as TGCAGCGTTCTGGAGAACCAAGAGACCCAGTACTTC.

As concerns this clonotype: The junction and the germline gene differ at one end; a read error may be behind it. CDR3 loop: CASIPLGGKGYEQYF. CDR3 DNA sequence: TGCGCCAGCATCCCCTTAGGAGGGAAGGGTTACGAGCAGTATTTC. The chain is built from TRBV4-1 and TRBJ2-7; weak D call: TRBD2 (6 bases). The CDR3 is 15 residues long. Germline V gene lookup returns CDR1 MGHRA and CDR2 YSYEKL.

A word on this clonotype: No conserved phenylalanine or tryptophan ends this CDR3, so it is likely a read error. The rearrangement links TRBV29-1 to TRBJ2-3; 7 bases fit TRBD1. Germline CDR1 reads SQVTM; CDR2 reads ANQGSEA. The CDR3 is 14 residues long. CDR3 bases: TGCAGCGTTTCCGGGACAGAGGCGTCAGATACACAGTATTCT. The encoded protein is CSVSGTEASDTQYS.